This T cell receptor beta chain was captured in a study of T-cell memory formation after mild COVID-19. The overall study: For the most part, TCR clusters were specific to one donor.

TCRdb used MiXCR to reprocess the 5' RACE reads, holding one entry per CDR3 protein. This table holds 160,000 or so distinct CDR3 sequences, about 28% found once. The trim removed 0 bases at V and 6 bases at J, leaving 6 bases unmatched. This CDR3 region has 15 residues. From germline, CDR1 is LGHNA and CDR2 YSLEER. The source of this sequence is an adult woman who had mild COVID-19 (a few samples of this study predate the infection). Cell type and time point are not known. Input material: PBMCs or a T cell subset sorted from them (not recorded which). This chain connects TRBV4-3 to TRBJ2-3; 7 nucleotides align to TRBD2. CDR3 protein: CASSQDRGSRDTQYF. The CDR3 DNA sequence: TGCGCCAGCAGCCAAGATCGCGGGAGCAGGGATACGCAGTATTTT.